This TCR beta chain is from a study of siplizumab effects on memory and regulatory T cells. Per sample, roughly 10^5 TCR templates underwent assay. TCRdb's table, derived via immunoSEQ multiplex PCR, lists solely in-frame clones and lacks some. The table includes tens of thousands of clones, about 89% detected once. Study-wide points: Unstimulated subset assignment was obtained for only a minor fraction of alloreactive clones.

Only one count was recorded for this clone. Antigen unknown. The V gene lost 0 bases and the J gene lost 1 base, with 6 bases spanning the gap. The CDR3 extends over 13 amino acids. CDR1 and CDR2 from the germline V gene are GTSNPN and SVGIG (reference sequence). The source material was CD8+ T cells sorted from blood. The rearrangement joins TRBV30 to TRBJ1-1, with no clear D. The TCR originated in a human donor in good health. CDR3 DNA sequence: TGTGCCTGGAGTGTACGGGGGAACACTGAAGCTTTCTTT. Translation gives CAWSVRGNTEAFF.